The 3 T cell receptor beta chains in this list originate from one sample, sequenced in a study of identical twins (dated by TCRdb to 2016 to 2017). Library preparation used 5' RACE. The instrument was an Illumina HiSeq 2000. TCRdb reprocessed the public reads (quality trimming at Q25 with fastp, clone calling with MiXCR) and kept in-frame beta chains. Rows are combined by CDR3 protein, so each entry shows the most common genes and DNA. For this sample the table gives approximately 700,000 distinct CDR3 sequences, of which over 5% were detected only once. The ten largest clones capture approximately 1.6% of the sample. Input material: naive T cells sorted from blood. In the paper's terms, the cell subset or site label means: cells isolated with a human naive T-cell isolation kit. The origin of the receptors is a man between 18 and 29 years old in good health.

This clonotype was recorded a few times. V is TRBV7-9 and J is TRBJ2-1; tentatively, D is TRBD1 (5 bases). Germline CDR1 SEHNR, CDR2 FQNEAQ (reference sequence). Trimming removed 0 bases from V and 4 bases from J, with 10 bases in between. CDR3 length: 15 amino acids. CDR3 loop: CASSLAGAWYNEQFF. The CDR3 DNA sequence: TGTGCCAGCAGCTTAGCAGGGGCCTGGTACAATGAGCAGTTCTTC.

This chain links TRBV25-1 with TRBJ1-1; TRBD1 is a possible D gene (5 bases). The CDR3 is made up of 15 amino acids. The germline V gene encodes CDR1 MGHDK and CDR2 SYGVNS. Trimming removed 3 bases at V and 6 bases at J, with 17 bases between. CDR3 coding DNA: TGTGCCAGCAGTGACCCCACGAGGGGTGTTTCTGAAGCTTTCTTT. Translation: CASSDPTRGVSEAFF.

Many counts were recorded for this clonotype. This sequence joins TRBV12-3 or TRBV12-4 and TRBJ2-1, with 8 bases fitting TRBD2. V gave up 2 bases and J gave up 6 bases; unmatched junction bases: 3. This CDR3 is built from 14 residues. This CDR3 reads CASSLLRGGNEQFF. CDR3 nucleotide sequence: TGTGCCAGCAGTTTATTACGGGGGGGCAATGAGCAGTTCTTC.